A selection of T cell receptor beta chains follows, all from one sample in a study of post-analysis software for immune sequencing data. Using its own MiXCR run on the PCR reads, TCRdb lists one record per CDR3 protein. The sample has roughly 800,000 distinct CDR3 sequences, roughly 58% seen once; the top ten hold approximately 4.5%. The sequenced material came from blood. All receptors come from a girl between 10 and 17 years old with multiple sclerosis. Each CDR3 is given with its conserved first and last residue. The D gene is left open where the match is weak. Expanded clones are given a class, and other clones once, few, many or no size at all.

v_gene	j_gene	d_gene	abundance	CDR3aa	CDR3nt
TRBV20-1	TRBJ1-5	-	-	CSARAQQGSPSYSNQPQHF	TGCAGTGCTAGGGCTCAACAGGGTTCCCCGTCCTATAGCAATCAGCCCCAGCATTTT
TRBV9	TRBJ2-1	TRBD2	-	CASSLYPSGGEQFF	TGTGCCAGCAGCTTATACCCTAGCGGCGGGGAGCAGTTCTTC
TRBV7-3	TRBJ1-6	-	-	CVSSSTPGIHLHF	TGTGTCAGCAGCTCTACTCCTGGAATACACCTCCACTTT
TRBV29-1	TRBJ2-4	-	-	CSAGPGLDIQYF	TGCAGCGCTGGCCCAGGGCTAGACATTCAGTACTTC
TRBV5-1	TRBJ1-4	-	-	CASSLYYSPNEKLFF	TGCGCCAGCAGCTTGTACTACAGCCCTAATGAAAAACTGTTTTTT
TRBV18	TRBJ2-7	-	few	CASSAGAQGSYEQDF	TGTGCCAGCTCAGCGGGGGCGCAGGGCTCCTACGAGCAGGACTTC
TRBV12-3/TRBV12-4	TRBJ1-2	-	-	CATGLTGLQGYTF	TGTGCCACGGGGCTCACAGGGCTTCAGGGCTACACCTTC
TRBV2	TRBJ1-1	-	-	CASSPIYMTDPVQAFF	TGTGCCAGCAGTCCGATCTACATGACGGACCCCGTGCAAGCTTTCTTT
TRBV29-1	TRBJ2-7	-	-	CSVTRSTNSYEQYF	TGCAGCGTTACCCGGAGTACAAACTCCTACGAGCAGTACTTC
TRBV3-1	TRBJ2-1	TRBD2	few	CASSQNRGTTFYSEQFF	TGTGCCAGCAGCCAAAACCGGGGGACTACCTTTTACAGTGAGCAGTTCTTC
TRBV5-1	TRBJ1-2	-	-	CASSHPNREYGYTF	TGCGCCAGCAGCCACCCGAACAGGGAATATGGCTACACCTTC
TRBV5-1	TRBJ2-1	TRBD1	few	CASSMASGTGLGNEQFF	TGCGCCAGCAGCATGGCCTCCGGGACAGGGTTAGGCAATGAGCAGTTCTTC
TRBV20-1	TRBJ2-7	TRBD2	-	CSARKTSGGPGNNEQYF	TGCAGTGCTAGAAAGACTAGCGGGGGGCCAGGAAACAATGAGCAGTACTTC
TRBV29-1	TRBJ2-1	-	few	CSVRDTSYNEQFF	TGCAGCGTCCGGGACACCTCCTACAATGAGCAGTTCTTC
TRBV29-1	TRBJ2-7	-	-	CSGGAPGEQYF	TGCAGCGGGGGAGCCCCGGGCGAGCAGTACTTC
TRBV28	TRBJ2-1	TRBD1	few	CASSLKRDRGNEQFF	TGTGCCAGCAGTCTTAAGCGGGACAGGGGTAATGAGCAGTTCTTC
TRBV12-3/TRBV12-4	TRBJ2-2	-	few	CASRENRVSNTGELFF	TGTGCCAGCAGGGAGAACAGGGTTTCGAACACCGGGGAGCTGTTTTTT